Below, one TCR beta chain is given with its context. This sample is part of a study of blood T cell repertoires in COVID-19. Germline lookup yields CDR1 SGDLS and CDR2 YYNGEE. Trimming took 4 bases from V and 2 from J; bases not matched to a gene: 3. CDR3 length equals 15 residues. Sequenced by immunoSEQ multiplex PCR; TCRdb stores in-frame clones only, minus some. Among 160,000 or so clones listed, 65% to 85% were seen once. Sequencing input: PBMCs or T cells enriched from blood (not recorded which). The chain uses TRBV9 and TRBJ2-7, with 13 bases matching TRBD2. The clonotype was recovered from a woman aged 35 to 49 with acute COVID-19. The CDR3 protein is CASSFGTSGAYEQYF. The CDR3 nucleotides are TGTGCCAGCAGCTTTGGGACTAGCGGGGCCTACGAGCAGTACTTC.